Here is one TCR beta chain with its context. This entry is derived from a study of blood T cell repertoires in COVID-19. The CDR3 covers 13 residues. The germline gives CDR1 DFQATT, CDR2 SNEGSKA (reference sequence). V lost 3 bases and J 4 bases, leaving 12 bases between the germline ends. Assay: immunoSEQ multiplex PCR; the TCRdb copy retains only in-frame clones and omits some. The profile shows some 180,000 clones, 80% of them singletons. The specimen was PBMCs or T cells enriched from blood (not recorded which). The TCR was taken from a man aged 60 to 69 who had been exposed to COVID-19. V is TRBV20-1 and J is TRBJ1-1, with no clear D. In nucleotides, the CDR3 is TGCAGTGCTAGTAAGTCATTCGGCACTGAAGCTTTCTTT. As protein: CSASKSFGTEAFF.